A selection of T cell receptor beta chains follows, all from one sample in a study of OX40 agonist ivuxolimab in advanced cancers. The data were produced by immunoSEQ multiplex PCR, yet TCRdb's version contains in-frame clones alone and is incomplete. Of more than 55,000 clones in the sample, 70% to 90% were seen once. Sample: CD4+ or CD8+ T cells sorted from blood, taken in a trial of the OX40 agonist ivuxolimab. The source is an adult with an advanced solid tumor such as melanoma, head and neck, liver or kidney cancer. Both conserved end residues are part of each CDR3. A D gene is named only where the DNA matches it firmly. A row's size may be missing; if present it is once, few, many or a size class.

CDR3aa: CASSQQDSQVNTIYF
CDR3nt: TGCGCCAGCAGCCAACAGGACAGCCAAGTAAACACCATATATTTT
v_gene: TRBV4-3
len: 15
d_gene: .
abundance: .
j_gene: TRBJ1-3

CDR3aa: CASLEDRWSAEAFF
CDR3nt: TGTGCCAGTCTAGAAGACAGGTGGAGCGCTGAAGCTTTCTTT
v_gene: TRBV27
len: 14
d_gene: .
abundance: .
j_gene: TRBJ1-1

CDR3aa: CASSHTGGTMNTEAFF
CDR3nt: TGCGCCAGCAGCCACACAGGGGGAACCATGAACACTGAAGCTTTCTTT
v_gene: TRBV4-3
len: 16
d_gene: TRBD1
abundance: .
j_gene: TRBJ1-1

CDR3aa: CASSWDRAENYGYTF
CDR3nt: TGCGCCAGCAGCTGGGACAGGGCAGAAAACTATGGCTACACCTTC
v_gene: TRBV5-1
len: 15
d_gene: TRBD1
abundance: .
j_gene: TRBJ1-2

CDR3aa: CASSEVTMNTEAFF
CDR3nt: TGCGCCAGCAGTGAGGTAACGATGAACACTGAAGCTTTCTTT
v_gene: TRBV10-2
len: 14
d_gene: .
abundance: few
j_gene: TRBJ1-1

CDR3aa: CAWSKRAYNEQFF
CDR3nt: TGTGCCTGGAGTAAGAGAGCATACAATGAGCAGTTCTTC
v_gene: TRBV30
len: 13
d_gene: .
abundance: .
j_gene: TRBJ2-1

CDR3aa: CASSQDLSNQPQHF
CDR3nt: TGTGCCAGCAGCCAAGATCTTAGCAATCAGCCCCAGCATTTT
v_gene: TRBV4-2
len: 14
d_gene: .
abundance: .
j_gene: TRBJ1-5

CDR3aa: CASTRGPGEKLFF
CDR3nt: TGTGCCAGCACGAGGGGGCCGGGTGAAAAACTGTTTTTT
v_gene: TRBV9
len: 13
d_gene: TRBD1
abundance: .
j_gene: TRBJ1-4

CDR3aa: CASSSGIRVSTNTEAFF
CDR3nt: TGTGCCAGCAGCTCCGGAATTCGGGTCTCAACGAACACTGAAGCTTTCTTT
v_gene: TRBV7-9
len: 17
d_gene: .
abundance: .
j_gene: TRBJ1-1

CDR3aa: CASSGWGSYNEQFF
CDR3nt: TGTGCCAGCAGTGGGTGGGGGTCCTACAATGAGCAGTTCTTC
v_gene: TRBV6-6
len: 14
d_gene: .
abundance: .
j_gene: TRBJ2-1

CDR3aa: CKSPGKTEAFF
CDR3nt: TGCAAGTCGCCGGGGAAAACTGAAGCTTTCTTT
v_gene: TRBV20-1
len: 11
d_gene: .
abundance: few
j_gene: TRBJ1-1

CDR3aa: CSVEGRHEQYF
CDR3nt: TGCAGCGTTGAAGGGAGACATGAGCAGTACTTC
v_gene: TRBV29-1
len: 11
d_gene: .
abundance: .
j_gene: TRBJ2-7

CDR3aa: CATGLQGPQETQYF
CDR3nt: TGTGCCACGGGGCTACAGGGGCCCCAAGAGACCCAGTACTTC
v_gene: TRBV15
len: 14
d_gene: TRBD1
abundance: .
j_gene: TRBJ2-5

CDR3aa: CASSDSLPGPEEQFF
CDR3nt: TGTGCCAGCAGTGACTCCCTCCCGGGACCAGAAGAGCAGTTCTTC
v_gene: TRBV25-1
len: 15
d_gene: .
abundance: .
j_gene: TRBJ2-1

CDR3aa: CALTSGGDTQYF
CDR3nt: TGTGCCTTAACTAGCGGAGGAGATACGCAGTATTTT
v_gene: TRBV30
len: 12
d_gene: TRBD2
abundance: .
j_gene: TRBJ2-3

CDR3aa: CATSNGGGKGHGYTF
CDR3nt: TGTGCCACGTCCAACGGAGGGGGAAAAGGACATGGCTACACCTTC
v_gene: TRBV6-5
len: 15
d_gene: .
abundance: .
j_gene: TRBJ1-2

CDR3aa: CASSFRTSGTLQETQYF
CDR3nt: TGTGCCAGCAGCTTCAGGACTAGCGGAACACTACAAGAGACCCAGTACTTC
v_gene: TRBV5-6
len: 17
d_gene: TRBD2
abundance: .
j_gene: TRBJ2-5

CDR3aa: CSVEVTTGEQYF
CDR3nt: TGCAGCGTTGAGGTGACAACAGGGGAGCAGTACTTC
v_gene: TRBV29-1
len: 12
d_gene: TRBD1
abundance: once
j_gene: TRBJ2-5

CDR3aa: CASSSSRRSNQPQHF
CDR3nt: TGTGCCAGCAGTTCCTCCCGACGGAGCAATCAGCCCCAGCATTTT
v_gene: TRBV28
len: 15
d_gene: .
abundance: .
j_gene: TRBJ1-5

CDR3aa: CASLNFVGNTEAFF
CDR3nt: TGTGCCAGCCTTAATTTTGTGGGGAACACTGAAGCTTTCTTT
v_gene: TRBV6-4
len: 14
d_gene: .
abundance: .
j_gene: TRBJ1-1

CDR3aa: CASNLETGGYYEQYF
CDR3nt: TGTGCCAGCAATCTGGAGACGGGGGGGTACTACGAGCAGTACTTC
v_gene: TRBV5-4
len: 15
d_gene: TRBD2
abundance: .
j_gene: TRBJ2-7

CDR3aa: CASSLALGVQETQYF
CDR3nt: TGTGCCAGCAGCTTAGCGCTTGGGGTCCAAGAGACCCAGTACTTC
v_gene: TRBV7-2
len: 15
d_gene: .
abundance: few
j_gene: TRBJ2-5

CDR3aa: CASSQDFSGSNQPQHF
CDR3nt: TGCGCCAGCAGCCAAGATTTTAGTGGAAGCAATCAGCCCCAGCATTTT
v_gene: TRBV4-1
len: 16
d_gene: .
abundance: .
j_gene: TRBJ1-5

CDR3aa: CASRRQGYNQPQHF
CDR3nt: TGTGCCAGCAGAAGACAGGGTTACAATCAGCCCCAGCATTTT
v_gene: TRBV28
len: 14
d_gene: TRBD1
abundance: .
j_gene: TRBJ1-5

CDR3aa: CASSLWGQGTADTQYF
CDR3nt: TGTGCCAGCAGTTTATGGGGACAGGGGACGGCAGATACGCAGTATTTT
v_gene: TRBV28
len: 16
d_gene: TRBD1
abundance: .
j_gene: TRBJ2-3

CDR3aa: CASSYEGSRGYTF
CDR3nt: TGTGCCAGCAGTTACGAGGGTTCTCGAGGCTACACCTTC
v_gene: TRBV6-5
len: 13
d_gene: .
abundance: .
j_gene: TRBJ1-2

CDR3aa: CASSRRGAEVPSF
CDR3nt: TGTGCCAGCAGCAGAAGGGGGGCGGAGGTCCCCTCCTTT
v_gene: TRBV7-9
len: 13
d_gene: .
abundance: once
j_gene: TRBJ1-1

CDR3aa: CASSLRSARGLNTGELFF
CDR3nt: TGTGCCAGCAGTTTGAGGTCAGCCAGAGGCCTCAACACCGGGGAGCTGTTTTTT
v_gene: TRBV27
len: 18
d_gene: .
abundance: .
j_gene: TRBJ2-2

CDR3aa: CASKPGSSYEQYF
CDR3nt: TGCGCCAGCAAGCCGGGGAGCTCCTACGAGCAGTACTTC
v_gene: TRBV5-1
len: 13
d_gene: .
abundance: .
j_gene: TRBJ2-7

CDR3aa: CASGAGGPYDTQYF
CDR3nt: TGTGCTAGTGGTGCGGGGGGGCCGTACGATACGCAGTATTTT
v_gene: TRBV12-5
len: 14
d_gene: TRBD2
abundance: .
j_gene: TRBJ2-3

CDR3aa: CASSLAPPGGNEKLFF
CDR3nt: TGTGCCAGCAGCTTAGCCCCGCCGGGGGGTAATGAAAAACTGTTTTTT
v_gene: TRBV7-3
len: 16
d_gene: .
abundance: once
j_gene: TRBJ1-4

CDR3aa: CASSSRGLFGTQYF
CDR3nt: TGTGCCAGCAGTTCCAGGGGTTTGTTTGGTACGCAGTATTTT
v_gene: TRBV27
len: 14
d_gene: .
abundance: .
j_gene: TRBJ2-3

CDR3aa: CASSRGAPGEQFF
CDR3nt: TGTGCCAGCAGCAGGGGCGCGCCTGGAGAGCAGTTCTTC
v_gene: TRBV5-4
len: 13
d_gene: .
abundance: .
j_gene: TRBJ2-1

CDR3aa: CASSLVAGGPNEQFF
CDR3nt: TGTGCCAGCAGCTTAGTAGCGGGAGGGCCCAATGAGCAGTTCTTC
v_gene: TRBV7-8
len: 15
d_gene: TRBD2
abundance: .
j_gene: TRBJ2-1

CDR3aa: CASTPGTSGRGGTGELFF
CDR3nt: TGTGCCAGCACCCCCGGGACTAGCGGGAGAGGGGGCACCGGGGAGCTGTTTTTT
v_gene: TRBV7-3
len: 18
d_gene: TRBD2
abundance: .
j_gene: TRBJ2-2

CDR3aa: CASSPGVKEKLFF
CDR3nt: TGTGCCAGCTCACCAGGGGTAAAGGAAAAACTGTTTTTT
v_gene: TRBV18
len: 13
d_gene: .
abundance: once
j_gene: TRBJ1-4

CDR3aa: CASRSDLTGETEAFF
CDR3nt: TGTGCCAGCAGATCCGACCTTACGGGAGAGACTGAAGCTTTCTTT
v_gene: TRBV6-6
len: 15
d_gene: .
abundance: .
j_gene: TRBJ1-1

CDR3aa: CASSRDLGNEQYF
CDR3nt: TGCGCCAGCAGCCGCGACTTGGGCAACGAGCAGTACTTC
v_gene: TRBV4-1
len: 13
d_gene: .
abundance: .
j_gene: TRBJ2-7

CDR3aa: CASSDLITLGASYNEQFF
CDR3nt: TGTGCCAGTAGTGATCTTATCACTCTTGGGGCATCCTACAATGAGCAGTTCTTC
v_gene: TRBV19
len: 18
d_gene: .
abundance: once
j_gene: TRBJ2-1

CDR3aa: CASSSGSGRDYRYF
CDR3nt: TGTGCCAGCAGCTCGGGGTCGGGCAGGGATTACCGGTACTTC
v_gene: TRBV7-2
len: 14
d_gene: .
abundance: once
j_gene: TRBJ2-7

CDR3aa: CASSPSGRESYGYTF
CDR3nt: TGTGCCAGCAGCCCCTCGGGCAGGGAATCCTATGGCTACACCTTC
v_gene: TRBV7-2
len: 15
d_gene: .
abundance: .
j_gene: TRBJ1-2

CDR3aa: CASTGGGGVKEQFF
CDR3nt: TGTGCCAGCACCGGTGGTGGGGGCGTTAAAGAGCAGTTCTTC
v_gene: TRBV19
len: 14
d_gene: .
abundance: .
j_gene: TRBJ2-1

CDR3aa: CASSPQQGGTEAFF
CDR3nt: TGTGCCAGCTCACCACAACAGGGAGGTACTGAAGCTTTCTTT
v_gene: TRBV18
len: 14
d_gene: .
abundance: .
j_gene: TRBJ1-1